These 29 T cell receptor beta chains came from one sample sequenced in a study of cytomegalovirus exposure and HLA in healthy donors. The PCR was carried out with 60 Vbeta primers and 13 Jbeta primers. Some clones are missing from TCRdb's copy, which holds only in-frame ones; the method was immunoSEQ multiplex PCR. The sample includes approximately 120,000 clones, 74% seen only once; the top ten take roughly 4.1%. The material sequenced was PBMCs. These receptors were taken from a woman between 50 and 59 years old in good health and CMV-seropositive.

This clone was recorded a few times. The CDR3: CASSPGRVGNQPQHF. In DNA, the CDR3 is TGTGCCAGCTCACCAGGCAGGGTCGGCAATCAGCCCCAGCATTTT. The chain employs TRBV18 and TRBJ1-5, with D tentatively TRBD1 (5 bases). The CDR3 covers 15 residues. V lost 2 bases and J 2 bases, leaving 10 bases between the germline ends. Germline CDR1 reads KGHSH; CDR2 reads LQKENI.

V gene TRBV11-2 combines with J gene TRBJ2-2; D perhaps matches TRBD2 (5 bases). The V gene's germline CDR1 is SGHAT and CDR2 FQNNGV. V was cut by 2 bases and J by 4 bases, with 11 bases left in between. This CDR3 contains 15 residues. For the CDR3, the DNA is TGTGCCAGCAGCTTAAACGGGCGGGCCACCGGGGAGCTGTTTTTT. Translation: CASSLNGRATGELFF. The full variable domain, completed using reference TRBV11-2 and TRBJ2-2, is EAGVAQSPRYKIIEKRQSVAFWCNPISGHATLYWYQQILGQGPKLLIQFQNNGVVDDSQLPKDRFSAERLKGVDSTLKIQPAKLEDSAVYLCASSLNGRATGELFFGEGSRLTVL.

The chain couples TRBV6-1 to TRBJ2-1; D remains ambiguous. CDR1 MNHNS and CDR2 SASEGT come from the germline V gene. The V gene lost 6 bases and the J gene lost 7 bases, with 19 bases spanning the gap. This CDR3 is built from 15 residues. DNA for the CDR3: TGTGCCAGCAGGATAACACCGCCGCCGATTAATGAGCAGTTCTTC. It codes for CASRITPPPINEQFF.

The chain is built from TRBV5-1 and TRBJ2-2, with 7 bases fitting TRBD1. J gave up 2 bases and V 0 bases, and 4 bases lay outside the gene matches. From germline, CDR1 is SGHRS and CDR2 YFSETQ. The CDR3 covers 16 residues. The CDR3: CASSLGGTVNTGELFF. CDR3 sequence (DNA): TGCGCCAGCAGCTTGGGTGGGACAGTAAACACCGGGGAGCTGTTTTTT.

Comment on this clone: The sample holds other DNA sequences that translate to the same CDR3. The V call is TRBV18, the J call TRBJ1-5, with D unclear. The CDR3 is 13 residues long. Trimming shortened V by 6 bases and J by 2 bases, and 8 bases separated the two germline ends. Germline values: CDR1 KGHSH, CDR2 LQKENI. CDR3 in DNA: TGTGCCAGCTCCGGAGGAGGCAATCAGCCCCAGCATTTT. This codes for CASSGGGNQPQHF.

This clone was found a few times. The V call is TRBV20-1, the J call TRBJ1-1; D unresolved. Looked up from germline, CDR1 is DFQATT and CDR2 is SNEGSKA (reference sequence). V shed 5 bases and J shed 6 bases, with 7 bases lying between them. The CDR3 consists of 10 residues. DNA for the CDR3: TGCAGTGCTCGTTTTCCTGAAGCTTTCTTT. Its translation: CSARFPEAFF.

This rearrangement joins TRBV5-6 to TRBJ1-3; D may be TRBD1 (5 bases). Trimming stripped 0 bases from V and 2 bases from J, with 12 bases between. Germline V gene sequence: CDR1 SGHDT, CDR2 YYEEEE. There are 16 residues in the CDR3. The CDR3 DNA sequence: TGTGCCAGCAGCTTGGTTAGGGGAAGGCCTGGAAACACCATATATTTT. It codes for CASSLVRGRPGNTIYF.

For this clone: Different DNA sequences within this sample yield the same CDR3. J is TRBJ2-2 and V is TRBV27, with a possible D match to TRBD2 (6 bases). Germline V lookup: CDR1 MNHEY, CDR2 SMNVEV (reference sequence). The length of the CDR3 is 16 residues. V lost 2 bases and J lost 1, with 11 bases in between. The CDR3 DNA reads TGTGCCAGCAGTTTAATTGGGACTCTGAACACCGGGGAGCTGTTTTTT. It codes for CASSLIGTLNTGELFF.

J is TRBJ2-5 and V is TRBV9; maybe TRBD2 (7 bases). This CDR3 has 15 residues. Between the trimmed V and J ends, which lost 6 bases and 5 bases, there was a span of 20 bases. Germline CDR1 SGDLS, CDR2 YYNGEE. The CDR3 DNA follows: TGTGCCAGCAATCTAGGCGGGGGCGTCGGGGAGACCCAGTACTTC. It encodes CASNLGGGVGETQYF.

This clone was detected only once. This rearrangement joins TRBV6-5 to TRBJ1-1; the match to TRBD1 covers 9 bases. Germline V gene sequence: CDR1 MNHEY, CDR2 SVGAGI. There are 13 residues in the CDR3. V lost 6 bases, J lost 4 bases, and 3 bases stayed unmatched. CDR3 region: CASRSDRGTEAFF. The DNA for the CDR3 is TGTGCCAGCAGATCGGACAGGGGCACTGAAGCTTTCTTT.

The chain has TRBV30 and TRBJ1-3; D gene unclear. Germline values: CDR1 GTSNPN, CDR2 SVGIG (reference sequence). This CDR3 comprises 13 residues. V lost 6 bases, J lost 1 base, and 10 bases lay in between. This CDR3 reads CACDPGSGNTIYF. The CDR3 coding sequence is TGTGCCTGCGATCCAGGTTCTGGAAACACCATATATTTT.

The chain has TRBV4-1 and TRBJ1-4; 7 positions match TRBD1. Germline-derived CDR1 and CDR2 are MGHRA and YSYEKL. This CDR3 is 17 amino acids long. Trimming cost V 0 bases and J 7 bases; bases outside gene matches: 11. The CDR3 nucleotides read TGCGCCAGCAGCCAAGATCGAAGGGGGCGCGTGTCTGAAAAACTGTTTTTT. Translating it yields CASSQDRRGRVSEKLFF.

The chain joins TRBV5-1 to TRBJ2-7; D may be TRBD2 (6 bases). CDR1 and CDR2 from the germline V gene are SGHRS and YFSETQ. V was shortened by 5 bases and J by 6 bases, with 18 bases between the two germline ends. The CDR3 is made up of 14 amino acids. CDR3 in amino acids: CASSPNAGQGEQYF. In DNA form, the CDR3 reads TGCGCCAGCAGTCCCAATGCGGGGCAGGGCGAGCAGTACTTC. The whole variable domain, filled in from reference TRBV5-1 and TRBJ2-7, reads KAGVTQTPRYLIKTRGQQVTLSCSPISGHRSVSWYQQTPGQGLQFLFEYFSETQRNKGNFPGRFSGRQFSNSRSEMNVSTLELGDSALYLCASSPNAGQGEQYFGPGTRLTVT.

The chain links TRBV5-1 to TRBJ2-3; 16 nucleotides agree with TRBD2. This CDR3 comprises 18 residues. The V segment lost 4 bases and the J segment 1 base; nucleotides outside the gene matches: 6. Germline CDR1 and CDR2: SGHRS and YFSETQ. The CDR3 DNA reads as TGCGCCAGCAGCCGAGGGACTAGCGGGGGGGCCGGCACAGATACGCAGTATTTT. Its protein product is CASSRGTSGGAGTDTQYF.

Of note for this clone: Given the absence of the conserved phenylalanine or tryptophan at the CDR3 end, a read error is likely. No DNA is shown, since the ends of the CDR3 on it are uncertain; the CDR3 is the one TCRdb lists. The rearrangement links TRBV7-8 to TRBJ1-3. CDR1 and CDR2 (germline): SGHVS, FQNEAQ. 8 amino acids form the CDR3, both terminal residues included. The CDR3 reads CASSPLRS.

The gene calls are TRBV5-6 and TRBJ2-3; D perhaps matches TRBD1 (6 bases). The length of the CDR3 is 15 residues. Trimming stripped 1 base from V and 0 bases from J, with 9 bases between. From germline, CDR1 is SGHDT and CDR2 YYEEEE. CDR3 nucleotide sequence: TGTGCCAGCAGCTTGTCGACAGGAAGCACAGATACGCAGTATTTT. This sequence encodes CASSLSTGSTDTQYF.

Of note for this clone: This specimen includes other DNA sequences encoding the same CDR3. The chain carries TRBV7-6 and TRBJ2-1, with 11 nucleotides matching TRBD2. The CDR3 sequence is 15 residues long. Trimming removed 5 bases from V and 2 bases from J; junction bases left unmatched: 2. Per germline, CDR1 SGHVS and CDR2 FNYEAQ. As DNA, the CDR3 is TGTGCCAGCAGCCCGGGACTAGCGGCCTACAATGAGCAGTTCTTC. Residues: CASSPGLAAYNEQFF.

The chain employs TRBV7-2 and TRBJ2-2; D gene uncertain. Trimming removed 0 bases at V and 7 bases at J, with 6 bases between. CDR1 SGHTA and CDR2 FQGNSA come from the germline V gene. The CDR3 sequence is 13 residues long. The CDR3 protein is CASSLAKSGELFF. CDR3 DNA sequence: TGTGCCAGCAGCTTAGCGAAGAGCGGGGAGCTGTTTTTT.

J is TRBJ2-5 and V is TRBV6-5, with D possibly being TRBD2 (5 bases). The V and J ends lost 0 bases and 7 bases respectively, with 9 bases between them. Per germline, CDR1 MNHEY and CDR2 SVGAGI. This CDR3 spans 13 amino acids. The CDR3 loop is CASSYSKAGTQYF. Here the CDR3 DNA reads TGTGCCAGCAGTTACTCGAAGGCGGGGACCCAGTACTTC.

This clone was detected once. The J gene is TRBJ1-1, the V gene TRBV5-1; D ambiguous. This CDR3 has 13 residues. Germline V gives CDR1 SGHRS, CDR2 YFSETQ. The V gene lost 2 bases and the J gene lost 1 base, with 6 bases spanning the gap. For the CDR3, the DNA is TGCGCCAGCAGCTTTAACGGGAACACTGAAGCTTTCTTT. This gives the protein CASSFNGNTEAFF.

The J gene is TRBJ1-5, the V gene TRBV6-1, with D tentatively TRBD1 (6 bases). Germline CDR1 MNHNS, CDR2 SASEGT. V lost 3 bases to trimming and J lost 9 bases, with 12 bases between them. This CDR3 contains 13 residues. The CDR3 loop reads CASSDRGYGPQHF. The CDR3 nucleotides read TGTGCCAGCAGTGACAGGGGTTATGGGCCCCAGCATTTT.

In its sample, this clone was seen a few times. J is TRBJ2-7 and V is TRBV27; 9 nucleotides agree with TRBD1. Looked up from germline, CDR1 is MNHEY and CDR2 is SMNVEV (reference sequence). After removal of 7 bases from V and 6 bases from J, the junction contained 7 bases not matched to a gene. CDR3 size: 13 residues. Here the CDR3 DNA reads TGTGCCAGCACGGGACAGGGATGGTCCGAGCAGTACTTC. It codes for CASTGQGWSEQYF.

V and J are TRBV7-2 and TRBJ1-2; no definite D call. The germline V and J ends were trimmed by 1 base and 5 bases, with 11 bases remaining between them. This CDR3 comprises 14 residues. Germline-derived CDR1 and CDR2 are SGHTA and FQGNSA. The CDR3 nucleotides read TGTGCCAGCAGCTTAGGCCGGACTCATTATGGCTACACCTTC. It is translated as CASSLGRTHYGYTF.

The chain uses TRBV2 and TRBJ1-2; D is possibly TRBD1 (5 bases). This CDR3 spans 11 amino acids. V lost 9 bases and J 6 bases, leaving 11 bases between the germline ends. In germline, CDR1 is SNHLY, CDR2 FYNNEI. CDR3 loop: CASGGGDGYTF. DNA of the CDR3: TGTGCCAGTGGCGGGGGGGATGGCTACACCTTC. Full variable domain (remainder filled in from reference TRBV2 and TRBJ1-2): EPEVTQTPSHQVTQMGQEVILRCVPISNHLYFYWYRQILGQKVEFLVSFYNNEISEKSEIFDDQFSVERPDGSNFTLKIRSTKLEDSAMYFCASGGGDGYTFGSGTRLTVV.

The gene calls are TRBV7-9 and TRBJ2-4; D remains ambiguous. This CDR3 contains 15 residues. The V end lost 4 bases, the J end lost 0 bases, and 10 bases lay between the germline ends. Germline V gene lookup returns CDR1 SEHNR and CDR2 FQNEAQ (reference sequence). CDR3 region: CASSSGSLAKNIQYF. In DNA form, the CDR3 reads TGTGCCAGCAGCTCGGGTAGCTTAGCCAAAAACATTCAGTACTTC. The full variable domain, its missing parts supplied by reference TRBV7-9 and TRBJ2-4, is DTGVSQNPRHKITKRGQNVTFRCDPISEHNRLYWYRQTLGQGPEFLTYFQNEAQLEKSRLLSDRFSAERPKGSFSTLEIQRTEQGDSAMYLCASSSGSLAKNIQYFGAGTRLSVL.

V gene TRBV7-8 combines with J gene TRBJ1-6; D is possibly TRBD1 (5 bases). The V end lost 1 base, the J end lost 7 bases, and 17 bases lay between the germline ends. Germline V CDR1 and CDR2: SGHVS, FQNEAQ. The CDR3 sequence is 17 residues long. For the CDR3, the DNA is TGTGCCAGCAGCTTAGACTATGGGGCCATAAACAATTCACCCCTCCACTTT. It specifies CASSLDYGAINNSPLHF.

CDR3 coding DNA: TGTGCCAGCAGCTCGAAGACAGGGAACTATGGCTACACCTTC. It translates to CASSSKTGNYGYTF. The chain uses TRBV5-4 and TRBJ1-2; 7 bases agree with TRBD1. This CDR3 has 14 residues. Trimming removed 3 bases from V and 2 bases from J; junction bases left unmatched: 4. The germline V gene encodes CDR1 SGHNT and CDR2 YYREEE (reference sequence).

CDR3: CASSQQPVGSHNSPLHF. CDR3 bases: TGTGCCAGCAGCCAACAGCCTGTAGGGAGCCATAATTCACCCCTCCACTTT. V is TRBV14 and J is TRBJ1-6; D unclear. Germline V CDR1 and CDR2: SGHDN, FVKESK. Between the trimmed V and J ends, which lost 2 bases and 5 bases, there was a span of 16 bases. The CDR3 extends over 17 amino acids.

The rearrangement joins TRBV4-3 to TRBJ2-2, with 9 bases aligning to TRBD2. The CDR3 contains 17 residues. V dropped 0 bases and J dropped 5; count of bases not matched to a gene: 7. The germline gives CDR1 LGHNA, CDR2 YSLEER. CDR3 DNA: TGCGCCAGCAGCCAAGATCGCGCGGGGGGGAGTACCGGGGAGCTGTTTTTT. Its protein is CASSQDRAGGSTGELFF.